The 21 T cell receptor beta chains below were found in one sample sequenced in a study of beta chain features in type 1 diabetes. Investigators reverse transcribed all isolated RNA, so they sequenced expressed TCRB transcripts. Sequenced by immunoSEQ multiplex PCR; TCRdb stores in-frame clones only, minus some. Here the sample spans 300,000 to 400,000 clones, roughly 14% being singletons. Study outcomes and limitations: Shortening of TCRB CDR3s, moderate but significant, appeared in all four CD4+ subsets of Type 1 diabetes patients.

No cognate antigen is known for these TCRs. The specimen was naive CD4+ T cells from blood. These receptors were obtained from a woman between 18 and 29 years old with type 1 diabetes.

Only a few counts were recorded for this clone. This chain links TRBV18 with TRBJ2-5; D is unclear. Germline assignment: CDR1 KGHSH and CDR2 LQKENI. CDR3 length: 14 residues. V gave up 3 bases and J gave up 3 bases, with 11 bases separating them. The CDR3 DNA is TGTGCCAGCTCACCGCTTCAGGTGGAAGAGACCCAGTACTTC. Translation gives CASSPLQVEETQYF.

The chain carries TRBV2 and TRBJ2-1; D might be TRBD2 (6 bases). The CDR3 contains 13 residues. CDR1 is SNHLY and CDR2 is FYNNEI in the germline V gene. Trimming pared 2 bases from V and 7 bases from J, leaving 9 bases between. The CDR3 DNA reads TGTGCCAGCAGTGAACTACGGGAGAATGAGCAGTTCTTC. This sequence encodes CASSELRENEQFF.

Only a few counts were recorded for this clone. The chain carries TRBV7-2 and TRBJ2-7, with 13 bases aligning to TRBD2. The CDR3 contains 16 residues. From germline, CDR1 is SGHTA and CDR2 FQGNSA. V was clipped by 4 bases and J by 4 bases; unmatched bases: 7. CDR3 sequence (DNA): TGTGCCAGCAGCTCGGGACTAGCGGGACAGAGGTACGAGCAGTACGTC. This encodes CASSSGLAGQRYEQYV.

The V gene is TRBV7-9, the J gene TRBJ2-7, with TRBD1 matching over 10 bases. Unmatched junction bases numbered 8, after V lost 5 bases and J lost 1 base. The CDR3 contains 16 residues. Per the germline V gene, CDR1 is SEHNR and CDR2 is FQNEAQ (reference sequence). The CDR3 DNA sequence: TGTGCCAGCAGCCGAGCCCGGGACAGGGGTTCCTACGAGCAGTACTTC. This encodes CASSRARDRGSYEQYF.

This clone appeared a few times. The chain employs TRBV7-2 and TRBJ1-3; no clear D. Germline CDR1 SGHTA, CDR2 FQGNSA. The V and J ends lost 5 bases and 0 bases respectively, with 14 bases between them. This CDR3 region has 16 residues. CDR3 residues: CASSIVGGRSGNTIYF. In DNA, the CDR3 is TGTGCCAGCAGCATAGTGGGAGGACGCTCTGGAAACACCATATATTTT.

This clone appeared a few times. This sequence joins TRBV6-6 and TRBJ2-2; D is unresolved. The CDR3 contains 14 residues. CDR1 is MNHNY, CDR2 SVGAGI, per germline (reference sequence). Between the trimmed V and J ends, which lost 2 bases and 4 bases, there was a span of 8 bases. This CDR3 reads CASSYTVITGELFF. The CDR3 nucleotides are TGTGCCAGCAGTTACACAGTTATCACCGGGGAGCTGTTTTTT.

This clone was recorded a few times. The V call is TRBV5-4, the J call TRBJ1-1; D possibly corresponds to TRBD1 (5 bases). With 1 base removed from V and 6 bases from J, the gap between germline ends came to 10 bases. Germline assignment: CDR1 SGHNT and CDR2 YYREEE (reference sequence). This CDR3 has 13 amino acids. In DNA form, the CDR3 reads TGTGCCAGCAGCTTGAATGCGGGACCTGAAGCTTTCTTT. Its protein is CASSLNAGPEAFF.

This clone turned up a few times. The chain links TRBV28 to TRBJ2-1; 8 bases agree with TRBD2. V was pared by 2 bases and J by 9 bases, with 12 bases of the junction left unmatched. There are 16 residues in the CDR3. Germline CDR1 reads MDHEN; CDR2 reads SYDVKM. The CDR3 DNA reads TGTGCCAGCAGTTTACCCCCGGTAGCGGGAAGGGGTGAGCAGTTCTTC. Amino acid sequence: CASSLPPVAGRGEQFF.

There are a few counts of this clone. The chain uses TRBV7-9 and TRBJ1-1, with D perhaps TRBD1 (5 bases). Per the germline V gene, CDR1 is SEHNR and CDR2 is FQNEAQ (reference sequence). The CDR3 runs 14 residues. With 5 bases removed from V and 1 base from J, the gap between germline ends came to 11 bases. CDR3 bases: TGTGCCAGCAGCAGGGGAACAGAGAACACTGAAGCTTTCTTT. Translation gives CASSRGTENTEAFF.

This clone was found a few times. The V gene is TRBV7-9, the J gene TRBJ1-1; D is ambiguous. V was clipped by 2 bases and J by 0 bases, with 10 bases between them. The CDR3 sequence is 15 residues long. Germline CDR1 is SEHNR and CDR2 is FQNEAQ (reference sequence). The CDR3, as DNA: TGTGCCAGCAGCTTAATGGGGAGCATGAACACTGAAGCTTTCTTT. It is translated as CASSLMGSMNTEAFF.

The genes are TRBV5-4 and TRBJ2-5, with D unclear. With 4 bases removed from V and 7 bases from J, the gap between germline ends came to 17 bases. This CDR3 comprises 14 residues. The germline V gene has CDR1 SGHNT and CDR2 YYREEE (reference sequence). The chain's CDR3 is CASSLPGSPGTQYF. CDR3 DNA: TGTGCCAGCAGCCTCCCCGGGTCCCCGGGGACCCAGTACTTC.

The chain employs TRBV11-2 and TRBJ2-1; D perhaps matches TRBD2 (5 bases). V dropped 3 bases and J dropped 6 bases, with 18 bases sitting between them. Looked up from germline, CDR1 is SGHAT and CDR2 is FQNNGV. CDR3 length: 16 amino acids. The CDR3, as DNA: TGTGCCAGCAGCTTTTCTTCCGCAGCGGCAAGCAATGAGCAGTTCTTC. The encoded protein is CASSFSSAAASNEQFF.

This clone was counted only a few times. Additional DNA sequences in this sample encode the identical CDR3. The chain recombines TRBV5-1 with TRBJ2-7; 9 bases are a match to TRBD1. V was pared by 0 bases and J by 2 bases, with 3 bases of the junction left unmatched. Germline CDR1 is SGHRS and CDR2 is YFSETQ. This CDR3 comprises 15 residues. CDR3 nucleotides: TGCGCCAGCAGCTTGGGGGGACAGGGAGCCTACGAGCAGTACTTC. This gives the protein CASSLGGQGAYEQYF.

The chain carries TRBV15 and TRBJ2-1, with D perhaps matching TRBD1 (6 bases). The CDR3 is 16 residues long. Germline V gene data show CDR1 as LNHNV and CDR2 as YYDKDF (reference sequence). Trimming removed 1 base at V and 6 bases at J, with 16 bases between. This CDR3 is CATSRAGQMMRNEQFF. The CDR3 DNA reads as TGTGCCACCAGCAGAGCCGGACAGATGATGCGCAATGAGCAGTTCTTC.

This clone occurred a few times. The gene calls are TRBV5-1 and TRBJ2-3; 7 bases line up with TRBD2. J was trimmed by 2 bases and V by 0 bases; bases with no gene match: 6. This CDR3 spans 16 amino acids. Per the germline V gene, CDR1 is SGHRS and CDR2 is YFSETQ. The CDR3 DNA reads TGCGCCAGCAGCTTGGGAGCAGGGACTACCACAGATACGCAGTATTTT. It encodes CASSLGAGTTTDTQYF.

V is TRBV19 and J is TRBJ2-5; D gene ambiguous. From germline, CDR1 is LNHDA and CDR2 SQIVND (reference sequence). The length of the CDR3 is 12 residues. Trimming took 5 bases from V and 5 from J, leaving 9 bases between them. For the CDR3, the DNA is TGTGCCAGTAGTCGCCTCGGGGAGACCCAGTACTTC. Amino acid sequence: CASSRLGETQYF.

The V and J genes are TRBV11-3 and TRBJ2-1, with 9 bases fitting TRBD2. V was clipped by 4 bases and J by 7 bases; unmatched bases: 8. Germline V lookup: CDR1 SGHNT, CDR2 YENEEA. The CDR3 runs to 15 residues. The CDR3 here is CASSSGTSPMNEQFF. The CDR3 DNA reads as TGTGCCAGCAGCTCCGGGACTAGCCCAATGAATGAGCAGTTCTTC.

This chain uses TRBV25-1 with TRBJ2-6; 10 bases agree with TRBD1. Germline V CDR1 and CDR2: MGHDK, SYGVNS. V gave up 1 base and J gave up 2 bases; unmatched junction bases: 2. The CDR3 sequence is 17 residues long. Here the CDR3 DNA reads TGTGCCAGCAGTGAATTGGGGACAGGGGCTGGGGCCAACGTCCTGACTTTC. This encodes CASSELGTGAGANVLTF.

J is TRBJ1-2 and V is TRBV5-1; D is ambiguous. CDR3 length equals 16 residues. Trimming pared 3 bases from V and 7 bases from J, leaving 22 bases between. Looked up from germline, CDR1 is SGHRS and CDR2 is YFSETQ. This chain's CDR3 is CASSSYSGSSTAGYTF. As DNA, the CDR3 is TGCGCCAGCAGCTCCTATTCGGGATCATCAACTGCTGGCTACACCTTC.

The chain links TRBV29-1 to TRBJ2-1; 11 nucleotides align to TRBD1. The length of the CDR3 is 13 residues. CDR1 is SQVTM, CDR2 ANQGSEA, per germline. Losses at the gene ends were 6 bases for V and 7 bases for J; bases not matched to a gene: 5. DNA for the CDR3: TGCAGCGTGAGGGACAGGGGGGGGAATGAGCAGTTCTTC. Its protein product is CSVRDRGGNEQFF.

This clone was seen more than once but under ten times. Other DNA sequences from this sample encode an identical CDR3 as well. V and J are TRBV29-1 and TRBJ2-1; D is possibly TRBD1 (6 bases). The CDR3 spans 14 residues. Trimming removed 6 bases from V and 2 bases from J, with 14 bases in between. Germline V gene sequence: CDR1 SQVTM, CDR2 ANQGSEA. CDR3 nucleotide sequence: TGCAGCGTCGTGCCAGGGGACCCCTACAATGAGCAGTTCTTC. Translating gives CSVVPGDPYNEQFF.